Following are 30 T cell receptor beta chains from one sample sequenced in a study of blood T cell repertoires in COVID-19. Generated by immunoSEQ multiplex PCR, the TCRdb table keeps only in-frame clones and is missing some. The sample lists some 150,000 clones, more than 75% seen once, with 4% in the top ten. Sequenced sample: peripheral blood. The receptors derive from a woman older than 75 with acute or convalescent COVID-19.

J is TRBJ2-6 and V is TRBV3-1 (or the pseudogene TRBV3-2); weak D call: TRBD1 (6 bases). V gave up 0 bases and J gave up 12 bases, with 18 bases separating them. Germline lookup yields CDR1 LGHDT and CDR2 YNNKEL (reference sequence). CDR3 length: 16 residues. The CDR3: CASSQDIGGRGSVLTF. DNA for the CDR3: TGTGCCAGCAGCCAAGATATTGGCGGAAGGGGGAGCGTCCTGACTTTC.

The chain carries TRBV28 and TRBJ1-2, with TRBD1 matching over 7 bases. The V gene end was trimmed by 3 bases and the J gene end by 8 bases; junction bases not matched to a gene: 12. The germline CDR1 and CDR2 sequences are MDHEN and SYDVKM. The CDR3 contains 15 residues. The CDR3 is CASSLFDRARGGYTF. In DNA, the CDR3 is TGTGCCAGCAGTTTGTTCGACAGGGCCCGGGGAGGCTACACCTTC.

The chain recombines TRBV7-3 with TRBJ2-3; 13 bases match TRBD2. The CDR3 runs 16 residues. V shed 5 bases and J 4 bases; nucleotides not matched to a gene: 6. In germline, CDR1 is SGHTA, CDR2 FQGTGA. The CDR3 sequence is CASSARLAGGSDTQYF. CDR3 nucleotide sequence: TGTGCCAGCAGCGCCCGACTAGCGGGGGGTTCAGATACGCAGTATTTT.

The CDR3 region has the DNA TGTGCCAGCAGCTCTAGCGGGACTTCCTACGAGCAGTACTTC. It encodes CASSSSGTSYEQYF. This chain joins TRBV7-8 and TRBJ2-7; TRBD2 matches at 9 bases. The V gene end was trimmed by 4 bases and the J gene end by 1 base; junction bases not matched to a gene: 2. Germline CDR1 and CDR2: SGHVS and FQNEAQ. The CDR3 is 14 amino acids.

The CDR3 nucleotides are TGTGCCAGCTCGACCCGGGACAGGGGGCCTGGAAACACCATATATTTT. Its translation: CASSTRDRGPGNTIYF. The gene calls are TRBV18 and TRBJ1-3, with 12 bases that match TRBD1. This CDR3 has 16 amino acids. J gave up 2 bases and V 6 bases, and 5 bases lay outside the gene matches. Germline V gene sequence: CDR1 KGHSH, CDR2 LQKENI.

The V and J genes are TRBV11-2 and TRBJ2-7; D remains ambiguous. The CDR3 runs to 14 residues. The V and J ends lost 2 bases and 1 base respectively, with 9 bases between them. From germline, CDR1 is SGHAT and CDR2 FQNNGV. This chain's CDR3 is CASSLSPVSYEQYF. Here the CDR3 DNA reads TGTGCCAGCAGCTTATCCCCCGTGTCCTACGAGCAGTACTTC. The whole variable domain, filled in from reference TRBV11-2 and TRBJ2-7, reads EAGVAQSPRYKIIEKRQSVAFWCNPISGHATLYWYQQILGQGPKLLIQFQNNGVVDDSQLPKDRFSAERLKGVDSTLKIQPAKLEDSAVYLCASSLSPVSYEQYFGPGTRLTVT.

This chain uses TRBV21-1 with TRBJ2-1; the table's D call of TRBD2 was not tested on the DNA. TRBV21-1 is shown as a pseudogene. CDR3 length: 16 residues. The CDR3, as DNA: TGTGCCAGCAGCATTCGACCGAGGGCGAGGTACAATGAGCAGTTCTTC. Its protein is CASSIRPRARYNEQFF.

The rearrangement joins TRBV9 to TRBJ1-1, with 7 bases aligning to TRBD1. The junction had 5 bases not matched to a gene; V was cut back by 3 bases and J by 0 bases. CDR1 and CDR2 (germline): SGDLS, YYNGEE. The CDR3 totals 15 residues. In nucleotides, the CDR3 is TGTGCCAGCAGCGCGGGACAGTCAATGAACACTGAAGCTTTCTTT. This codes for CASSAGQSMNTEAFF.

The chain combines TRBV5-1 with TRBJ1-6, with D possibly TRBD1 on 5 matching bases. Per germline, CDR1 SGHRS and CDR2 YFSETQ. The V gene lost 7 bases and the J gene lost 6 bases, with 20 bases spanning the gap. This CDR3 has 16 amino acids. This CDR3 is CASASGGGLGNSPLHF. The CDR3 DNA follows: TGCGCCAGCGCCAGTGGGGGGGGACTAGGTAATTCACCCCTCCACTTT.

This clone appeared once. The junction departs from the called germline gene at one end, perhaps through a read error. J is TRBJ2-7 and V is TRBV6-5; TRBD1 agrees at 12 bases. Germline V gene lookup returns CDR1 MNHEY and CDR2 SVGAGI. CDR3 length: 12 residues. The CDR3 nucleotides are TGTGCCAGCAGACGGGGACAGGGGGCATTCGACTTC. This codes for CASRRGQGAFDF.

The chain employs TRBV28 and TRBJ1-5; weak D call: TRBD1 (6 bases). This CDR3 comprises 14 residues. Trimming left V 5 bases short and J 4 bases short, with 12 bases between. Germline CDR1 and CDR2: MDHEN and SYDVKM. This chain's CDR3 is CASSPQGGNQPQHF. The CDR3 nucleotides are TGTGCCAGCAGTCCACAGGGTGGGAATCAGCCCCAGCATTTT.

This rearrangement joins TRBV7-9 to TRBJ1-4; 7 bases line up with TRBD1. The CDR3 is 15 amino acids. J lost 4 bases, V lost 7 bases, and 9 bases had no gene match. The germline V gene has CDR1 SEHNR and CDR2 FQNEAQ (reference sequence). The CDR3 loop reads CASTQRGTVNEKLFF. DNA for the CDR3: TGTGCCAGCACCCAGAGGGGGACAGTTAATGAAAAACTGTTTTTT.

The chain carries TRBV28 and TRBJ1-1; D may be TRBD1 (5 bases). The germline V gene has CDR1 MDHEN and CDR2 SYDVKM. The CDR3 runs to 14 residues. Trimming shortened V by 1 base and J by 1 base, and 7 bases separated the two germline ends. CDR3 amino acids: CASSLSGGNTEAFF. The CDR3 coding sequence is TGTGCCAGCAGTTTATCGGGGGGGAACACTGAAGCTTTCTTT.

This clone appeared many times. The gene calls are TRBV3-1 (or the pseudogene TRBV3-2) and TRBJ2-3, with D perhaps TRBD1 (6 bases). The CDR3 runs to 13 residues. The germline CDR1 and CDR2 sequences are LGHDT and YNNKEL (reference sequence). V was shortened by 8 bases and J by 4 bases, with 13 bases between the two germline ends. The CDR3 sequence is CASRRQDSDTQYF. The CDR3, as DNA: TGTGCCAGCCGGAGACAGGATTCAGATACGCAGTATTTT.

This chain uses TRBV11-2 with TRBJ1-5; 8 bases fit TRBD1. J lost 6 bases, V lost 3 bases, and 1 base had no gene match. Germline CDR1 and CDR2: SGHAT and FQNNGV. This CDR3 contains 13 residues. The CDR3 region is CASSFDRGQPQHF. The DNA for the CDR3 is TGTGCCAGCAGCTTCGACAGGGGTCAGCCCCAGCATTTT.

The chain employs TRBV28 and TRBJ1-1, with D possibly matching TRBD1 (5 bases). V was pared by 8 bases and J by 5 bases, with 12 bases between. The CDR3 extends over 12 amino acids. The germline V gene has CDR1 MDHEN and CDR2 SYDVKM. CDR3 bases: TGTGCCAGCGGCAGACAGCTTACTGAAGCTTTCTTT. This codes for CASGRQLTEAFF.

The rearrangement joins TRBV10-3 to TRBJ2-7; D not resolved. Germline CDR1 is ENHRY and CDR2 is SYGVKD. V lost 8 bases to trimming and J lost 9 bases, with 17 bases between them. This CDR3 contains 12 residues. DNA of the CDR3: TGTGCCATCTCCGCCAATTCCATAGTGCAGTACTTC. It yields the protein CAISANSIVQYF.

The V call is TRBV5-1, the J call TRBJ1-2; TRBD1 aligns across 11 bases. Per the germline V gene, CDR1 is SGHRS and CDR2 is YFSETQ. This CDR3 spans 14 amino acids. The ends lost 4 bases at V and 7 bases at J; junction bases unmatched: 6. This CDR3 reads CASSQGQGDLGYTF. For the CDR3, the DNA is TGCGCCAGCAGCCAGGGACAGGGGGACCTTGGCTACACCTTC.

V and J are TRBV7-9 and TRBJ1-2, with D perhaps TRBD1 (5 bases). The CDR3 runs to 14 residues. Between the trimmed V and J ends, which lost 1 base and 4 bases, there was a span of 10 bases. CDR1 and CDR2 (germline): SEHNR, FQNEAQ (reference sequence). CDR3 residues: CASSLGGLSYGYTF. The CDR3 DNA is TGTGCCAGCAGCTTAGGGGGACTCAGCTATGGCTACACCTTC.

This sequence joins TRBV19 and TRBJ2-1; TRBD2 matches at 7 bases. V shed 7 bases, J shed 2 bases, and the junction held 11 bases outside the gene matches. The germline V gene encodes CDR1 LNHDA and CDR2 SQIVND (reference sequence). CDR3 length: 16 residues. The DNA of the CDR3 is TGTGCCAGTATGACCCCAGGGAGGGGCACCTACAATGAGCAGTTCTTC. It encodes CASMTPGRGTYNEQFF.

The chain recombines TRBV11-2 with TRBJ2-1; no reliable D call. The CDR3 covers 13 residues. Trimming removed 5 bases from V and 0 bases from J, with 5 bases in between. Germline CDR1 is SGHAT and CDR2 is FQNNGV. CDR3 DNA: TGTGCCAGCAGCCCTAGCTCCTACAATGAGCAGTTCTTC. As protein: CASSPSSYNEQFF.

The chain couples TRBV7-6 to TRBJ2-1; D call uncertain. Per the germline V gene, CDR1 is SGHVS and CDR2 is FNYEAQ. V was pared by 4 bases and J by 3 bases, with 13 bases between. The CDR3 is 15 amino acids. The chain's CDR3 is CASSSPMSRYNEQFF. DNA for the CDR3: TGTGCCAGCAGCTCCCCTATGTCTCGCTACAATGAGCAGTTCTTC.

In DNA, the CDR3 is TGTGCCTGGAGTGTTGGGGGTTCAGGGGAGGGCTATGGCTACACCTTC. It translates to CAWSVGGSGEGYGYTF. This sequence joins TRBV30 and TRBJ1-2, with D perhaps TRBD1 (6 bases). This CDR3 is built from 16 residues. The V and J ends lost 0 bases and 4 bases respectively, with 18 bases between them. CDR1 GTSNPN and CDR2 SVGIG come from the germline V gene (reference sequence). Drawing the rest from reference TRBV30 and TRBJ1-2, the complete variable domain is SQTIHQWPATLVQPVGSPLSLECTVEGTSNPNLYWYRQAAGRGLQLLFYSVGIGQISSEVPQNLSASRPQDRQFILSSKKLLLSDSGFYLCAWSVGGSGEGYGYTFGSGTRLTVV.

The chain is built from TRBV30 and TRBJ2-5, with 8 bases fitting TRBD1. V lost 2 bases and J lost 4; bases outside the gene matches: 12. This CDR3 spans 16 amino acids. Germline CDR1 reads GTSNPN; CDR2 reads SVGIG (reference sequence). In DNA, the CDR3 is TGTGCCTGGAGTCCCGACGCCCCAGGGGGCGGAGAGACCCAGTACTTC. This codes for CAWSPDAPGGGETQYF.

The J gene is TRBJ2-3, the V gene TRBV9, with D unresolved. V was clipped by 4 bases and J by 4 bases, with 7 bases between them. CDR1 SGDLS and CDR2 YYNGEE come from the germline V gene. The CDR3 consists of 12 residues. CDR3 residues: CASSSPPDTQYF. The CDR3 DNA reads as TGTGCCAGCAGCTCCCCTCCAGATACGCAGTATTTT.

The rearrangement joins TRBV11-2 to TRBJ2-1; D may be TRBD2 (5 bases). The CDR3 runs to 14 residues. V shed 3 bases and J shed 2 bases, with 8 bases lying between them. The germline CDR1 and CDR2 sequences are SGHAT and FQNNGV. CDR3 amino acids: CASSLAGTYNEQFF. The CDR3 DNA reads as TGTGCCAGCAGCTTGGCCGGGACCTACAATGAGCAGTTCTTC.

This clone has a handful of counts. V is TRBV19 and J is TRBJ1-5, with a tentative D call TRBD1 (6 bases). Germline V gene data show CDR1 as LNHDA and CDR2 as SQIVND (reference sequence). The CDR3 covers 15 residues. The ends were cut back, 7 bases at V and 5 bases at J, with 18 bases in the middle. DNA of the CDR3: TGTGCCAGTACTCCGGGACAAGGTTACGATCAGCCCCAGCATTTT. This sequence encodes CASTPGQGYDQPQHF.

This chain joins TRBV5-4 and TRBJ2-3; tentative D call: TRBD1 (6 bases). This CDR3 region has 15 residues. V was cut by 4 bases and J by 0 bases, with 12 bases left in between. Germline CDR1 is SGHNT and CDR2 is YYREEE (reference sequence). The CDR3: CASSRGGSSTDTQYF. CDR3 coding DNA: TGTGCCAGCAGCCGAGGGGGTTCTAGCACAGATACGCAGTATTTT.

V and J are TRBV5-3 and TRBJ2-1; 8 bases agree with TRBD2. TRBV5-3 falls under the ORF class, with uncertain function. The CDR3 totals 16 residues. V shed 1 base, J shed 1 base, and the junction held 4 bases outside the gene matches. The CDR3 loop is CARSLNTGGSYNEQFF. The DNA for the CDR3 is TGTGCCAGAAGCTTGAACACGGGGGGGTCCTACAATGAGCAGTTCTTC.

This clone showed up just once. CDR3 bases: TGTGCCAGCAGCCTTACAGCTAACTATGGCTACACCTTC. It translates to CASSLTANYGYTF. The chain employs TRBV3-1 (or the pseudogene TRBV3-2) and TRBJ1-2; D gene unclear. The CDR3 is 13 amino acids. Germline-derived CDR1 and CDR2 are LGHDT and YNNKEL (reference sequence). V dropped 4 bases and J dropped 0 bases, with 6 bases sitting between them.